These T cell receptor beta chains were read from a single sample in a study of T cells after yellow fever vaccination. TCRdb reanalysed the 5' RACE reads using MiXCR and keeps one entry per CDR3 protein. The sample has around 400,000 distinct CDR3 sequences, 9.5% to 13% seen once. This specimen was PBMCs, taken on the day of the first yellow fever vaccination. The source is a man between 18 and 29 years old who received the YFV17D yellow fever vaccine. Both conserved end residues are part of each CDR3. The order of the fields is V gene, clone size, D gene, J gene, CDR3 DNA, CDR3 protein. A D gene is named only where the DNA matches it firmly. Only some rows state a clone size, as once, few, many or a class for expanded clones.

TRBV6-5,once,-,TRBJ2-6,TGTGCCACCCGTTGCTCTGGGGCCAACGTCCTGACTTTC,CATRCSGANVLTF
TRBV7-3,many,TRBD1,TRBJ1-6,TGTGCCAGCAGCGCTGGGGGACAGGGCCGTTCACCCCTCCACTTT,CASSAGGQGRSPLHF
TRBV6-1,few,-,TRBJ1-3,TGTGCCAGCAGCCGGGACGGGTTCTCTGGAAACACCATATATTTT,CASSRDGFSGNTIYF
TRBV30,few,TRBD1,TRBJ1-1,TGTGCCTGGAGTGTACAGGGGCCTCTCAGGTTCGTCACTGAAGCTTTCTTT,CAWSVQGPLRFVTEAFF
TRBV14,-,-,TRBJ1-4,TGTGCCAGCAGCTCGCGCAGGGATGTGAATGAAAAACTGTTTTTT,CASSSRRDVNEKLFF
TRBV29-1,-,-,TRBJ2-3,TGCAGCGTTGAAGAAGTGGCCAGTATCCCCCTAGGTACGCAGTATTTT,CSVEEVASIPLGTQYF
TRBV25-1,few,TRBD1,TRBJ1-1,TGTGCCAGCAGTGACCAAGGACAGGGAGGCCCTGAAGCTTTCTTT,CASSDQGQGGPEAFF
TRBV6-1,few,-,TRBJ2-7,TGTGCCAGCAGTCCCCAGGCAGACAACTCCTACGAGCAGTACTTC,CASSPQADNSYEQYF
TRBV24-1,-,-,TRBJ2-7,TGTGCCACCAGTGAGCCTACAGGGAGCTACGAGCAGTACTTC,CATSEPTGSYEQYF
TRBV12-3/TRBV12-4,few,-,TRBJ1-1,TGTGCCAGCAGCTCTCGGTGGGCAGAGGAAGCTTTCTTT,CASSSRWAEEAFF
TRBV24-1,-,-,TRBJ2-3,TGTGCCACCAGTGGCTTCGAAAGAACTCGGGCGGGACCCACAGATACGCAGTATTTT,CATSGFERTRAGPTDTQYF
TRBV11-2,-,TRBD2,TRBJ2-3,TGTGCCAGCAGCTTAGACGGACTAGCGGGGGACCTGGGGGTAGATACGCAGTATTTT,CASSLDGLAGDLGVDTQYF
TRBV7-3,few,-,TRBJ2-1,TGTGCCAGCAGCTTTGACACTAGCTACAATGAGCAGTTCTTC,CASSFDTSYNEQFF
TRBV28,-,-,TRBJ1-1,TGTGCCAGCAGTTACGGGGGTACCGACACTGAAGCTTTCTTT,CASSYGGTDTEAFF
TRBV18,-,-,TRBJ2-4,TGTGCCAGCTCAACGGATGCAGATGACATTCAGTACTTC,CASSTDADDIQYF
TRBV28,many,-,TRBJ2-3,TGTGCCAGCAGTTCCGGAACCACAGATACGCAGTATTTT,CASSSGTTDTQYF
TRBV28,few,-,TRBJ2-7,TGTGCCAGCACCAAGGGACAACTATACGAGCAGTACTTC,CASTKGQLYEQYF
TRBV5-1,few,TRBD1,TRBJ2-3,TGCGCCAGCAGCTTGGCCACAGGGGAAGATACGCAGTATTTT,CASSLATGEDTQYF
TRBV12-3/TRBV12-4,few,-,TRBJ2-5,TGTGCCAGCACGGGGGACTACCAAGAGACCCAGTACTTC,CASTGDYQETQYF
TRBV7-6,-,-,TRBJ2-7,TGTGCCAGCAGCACGGCGGGACGGACGTTGTACTTC,CASSTAGRTLYF
TRBV6-5,-,-,TRBJ2-5,TGTGCCAGCAGTTACGCAGGGAGGGAGACCCAGTACTTC,CASSYAGRETQYF
TRBV5-5,-,TRBD1,TRBJ1-1,TGTGCCAGCAGCTTGGAACGGGGACAGGGTCCTGAAGCTTTCTTT,CASSLERGQGPEAFF
TRBV7-3,-,-,TRBJ2-7,TGTGCCAGCAGCGCATATCCGGGCCAGACCTACGAGCAGTACTTC,CASSAYPGQTYEQYF
TRBV12-3/TRBV12-4,few,-,TRBJ1-5,TGTGCCAGCACGAGGCATGTGCGACAGTTCAATCAGCCCCAGCATTTT,CASTRHVRQFNQPQHF
TRBV5-6,few,TRBD2,TRBJ2-5,TGTGCCAGCAGCTTTAGCGGGGGTCCCAAAGAGACCCAGTACTTC,CASSFSGGPKETQYF
TRBV20-1,few,-,TRBJ2-1,TGCAGTGCTAGCCAGGGAGGTGGTGAGCAGTTCTTC,CSASQGGGEQFF
TRBV7-2,-,TRBD2,TRBJ2-1,TGTGCCAGCAGCTTTCGCGGGGGGGGGTCCTACAATGAGCAGTTCTTC,CASSFRGGGSYNEQFF
TRBV4-2,-,-,TRBJ2-1,TGTGCCAGCAGACCCGGGGGCGAGGGCAATGAGCAGTTCTTC,CASRPGGEGNEQFF
TRBV12-3/TRBV12-4,-,-,TRBJ1-2,TGTGCCAGCAGTTTTCTCGGGCAGTACTATGGCTACACCTTC,CASSFLGQYYGYTF
TRBV7-9,-,TRBD2,TRBJ2-3,TGTGCCAGCGGGGCGGGACTAGCGGTAAAAGATACGCAGTATTTT,CASGAGLAVKDTQYF
TRBV5-6,-,-,TRBJ1-5,TGTGCCAGCAGCTTGGCCGCGGGAACACCCAATCAGCCCCAGCATTTT,CASSLAAGTPNQPQHF
TRBV2,few,-,TRBJ1-1,TGTGCCAGCAGTGAAGCGCGGGGGAACACTGAAGCTTTCTTT,CASSEARGNTEAFF
TRBV5-8,many,TRBD1,TRBJ2-3,TGTGCCAGCAGCTTGGGACAGGGTCCCCCCACCACAGATACGCAGTATTTT,CASSLGQGPPTTDTQYF
TRBV5-1,-,-,TRBJ2-7,TGCGCCAGCAGCTTTACTCAGGGGCCTAACTACGAGCAGTACTTC,CASSFTQGPNYEQYF
TRBV12-3/TRBV12-4,few,-,TRBJ2-2,TGTGCCAGCAGTTACCACAAACAGGGAACCGGGGAGCTGTTTTTT,CASSYHKQGTGELFF
TRBV5-1,few,-,TRBJ2-3,TGCGCCAGCAGCCAAAAACAGGGATACACAGATACGCAGTATTTT,CASSQKQGYTDTQYF
TRBV7-2,few,-,TRBJ2-5,TGTGCCAGCGGAAAAACCCAACAAGAGACCCAGTACTTC,CASGKTQQETQYF
TRBV11-2,many,-,TRBJ1-2,TGTGCCAGCAGAACCCTAACAGGGCGGACTAACTATGGCTACACCTTC,CASRTLTGRTNYGYTF
TRBV6-5,-,-,TRBJ1-6,TGTGCCAGCAGTTACCAATCAGGCTCCTATAATTCACCCCTCCACTTT,CASSYQSGSYNSPLHF
TRBV7-8,-,-,TRBJ2-7,TGTGCCAGCAGCTTAAGGGCGGGACAGTTCACCTACGAGCAGTACTTC,CASSLRAGQFTYEQYF
TRBV5-1,-,-,TRBJ1-6,TGCGCCAGCAGCCGGGACGGGGATCTTTCACCCCTCCACTTT,CASSRDGDLSPLHF
TRBV6-2/TRBV6-3,-,-,TRBJ2-1,TGTGCCAGCAGTTACTCCGCCCTAGGGAGAACGGGGGCGTCCTACAATGAGCAGTTCTTC,CASSYSALGRTGASYNEQFF
TRBV28,-,-,TRBJ2-3,TGTGCCAGCAGTTCCCCATATTCCCTTTTCACAGATACGCAGTATTTT,CASSSPYSLFTDTQYF
TRBV6-5,few,-,TRBJ2-3,TGTGCCAGCAGTTACTCTGGCGTCCTTTCAGATACGCAGTATTTT,CASSYSGVLSDTQYF
TRBV11-2,-,-,TRBJ1-4,TGTGCCAGCAGCCCGAGTAGGGGACGGATTGGAAAACTGTTTTTT,CASSPSRGRIGKLFF
TRBV29-1,few,TRBD1,TRBJ2-1,TGCAGCGTCGGACAGGATTACAATGAGCAGTTCTTC,CSVGQDYNEQFF
TRBV5-6,-,-,TRBJ1-2,TGTGCCAGCAGCTTGAGGGGACTGATACCAGCTAACTATGGCTACACCTTC,CASSLRGLIPANYGYTF
TRBV19,many,-,TRBJ2-5,TGTGCCAGTAGTTCGGTAAAAACCGGCCAAGAGACCCAGTACTTC,CASSSVKTGQETQYF
TRBV3-1,many,-,TRBJ2-3,TGTGCCAGCAGCCGAGGGGTGGAAGGCACAGATACGCAGTATTTT,CASSRGVEGTDTQYF
TRBV20-1,few,-,TRBJ2-3,TGCAGTGCTAGAGATCCGGGGCGTGGGGATGATACGCAGTATTTT,CSARDPGRGDDTQYF
TRBV5-1,few,TRBD1,TRBJ1-6,TGCGCCAGCAGCTGGTCCGTGACAGGGGATAATTCACCCCTCCACTTT,CASSWSVTGDNSPLHF
TRBV5-1,-,-,TRBJ2-5,TGCGCCAGCAGCTTTTATGGGCGGCAAGAGACCCAGTACTTC,CASSFYGRQETQYF
TRBV2,-,TRBD1,TRBJ2-3,TGTGCCAGCAGTATAACACAGGGGGCCGATACGCAGTATTTT,CASSITQGADTQYF
TRBV4-3,few,-,TRBJ2-2,TGCGCCAGCAGCCAAGATCTAGCGAATACAGACACCGGGGAGCTGTTTTTT,CASSQDLANTDTGELFF
TRBV20-1,-,TRBD2,TRBJ2-3,TGCAGTGCTAGAGGGTCTAGCGGCTGGGATACGCAGTATTTT,CSARGSSGWDTQYF
TRBV4-1,-,TRBD2,TRBJ2-1,TGCGCCAGCAGCCAGGCGCCAGGACTAGCGGGGGGGCAGAATGAGCAGTTCTTC,CASSQAPGLAGGQNEQFF